Described below is a single T cell receptor beta chain sequence and its context. The antigen is unknown. From germline, CDR1 is GTSNPN and CDR2 SVGIG (reference sequence). The V and J ends lost 3 bases and 3 bases respectively, with 11 bases between them. The CDR3 spans 13 residues. 60 Vbeta and 13 Jbeta primers were used in PCR. Study processing details: A later analysis tallied tens of millions of unique TCR beta chains, around 12 million of them shared. Libraries were prepared by immunoSEQ multiplex PCR; TCRdb keeps only in-frame clonotypes and omits some of them. V, J and clone size reflect that table, while D and trimming were determined from the DNA. This table holds over 120,000 clones, about 80% found once. The sample is drawn from a study of cytomegalovirus exposure and HLA in healthy donors. Findings and caveats of the study: High specificity and sensitivity for cytomegalovirus status were reported for the classifier. The majority of TCR sequences were rare, yet some public TCRs appeared in many donors.

The chain combines TRBV30 with TRBJ1-1; D call uncertain. This clonotype was sampled from a man aged 35 to 55 in good health and CMV-seronegative. Sequencing input: PBMCs. This CDR3 is CAWRRGKDTEAFF. CDR3 coding DNA: TGTGCCTGGAGACGAGGGAAGGACACTGAAGCTTTCTTT. Full variable domain (remainder filled in from reference TRBV30 and TRBJ1-1): SQTIHQWPATLVQPVGSPLSLECTVEGTSNPNLYWYRQAAGRGLQLLFYSVGIGQISSEVPQNLSASRPQDRQFILSSKKLLLSDSGFYLCAWRRGKDTEAFFGQGTRLTVV.